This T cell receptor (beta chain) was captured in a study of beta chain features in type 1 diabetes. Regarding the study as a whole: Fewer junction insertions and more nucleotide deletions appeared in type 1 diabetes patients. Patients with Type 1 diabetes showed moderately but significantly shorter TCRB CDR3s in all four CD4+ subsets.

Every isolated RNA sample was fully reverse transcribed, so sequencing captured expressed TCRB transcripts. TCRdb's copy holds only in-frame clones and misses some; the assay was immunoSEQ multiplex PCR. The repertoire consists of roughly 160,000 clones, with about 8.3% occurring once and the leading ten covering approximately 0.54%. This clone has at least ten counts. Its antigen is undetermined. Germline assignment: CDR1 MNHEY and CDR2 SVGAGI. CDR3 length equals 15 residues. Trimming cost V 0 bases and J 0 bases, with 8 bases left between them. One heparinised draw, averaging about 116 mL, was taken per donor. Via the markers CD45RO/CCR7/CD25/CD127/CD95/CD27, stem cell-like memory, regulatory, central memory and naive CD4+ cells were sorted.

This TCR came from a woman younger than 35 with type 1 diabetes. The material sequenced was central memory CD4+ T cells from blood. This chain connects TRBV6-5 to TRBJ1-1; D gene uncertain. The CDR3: CASSYSGVMNTEAFF. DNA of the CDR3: TGTGCCAGCAGTTACTCGGGAGTAATGAACACTGAAGCTTTCTTT.